This entry concerns a single T cell receptor beta chain. Its specific antigen is unknown. V and J are truncated by 2 bases and 2 bases respectively, leaving an intervening sequence of 12 bases. The CDR3 covers 15 residues, taking in both the cysteine and the phenylalanine. Only the CDR3 part of the read is kept: 45 bases, read in frame from the first base. Reading the germline V gene (reference sequence) gives CDR1 MNHNY and CDR2 SVGAGI. In total, over 600 healthy bone marrow donors made up the cohort. At the time of sampling, every cohort member was nominally healthy, though immune exposures that went unrecorded were likely present. The donor was CMV seropositive and was included in the group of 300 or so seropositive cohort members. Each donor provided a peripheral blood sample, and peripheral blood mononuclear cells were used for TCR beta sequencing. Genomic DNA was extracted from the blood cell samples with the Qiagen DNeasy Blood Extraction Kit.

The data originate from a study of cytomegalovirus exposure and HLA in healthy donors (TCRdb year 2017). About the investigation overall: In an earlier analysis of 587 of the donors, approximately 260 Gb of sequence data and just under 120 million unique TCR beta sequences from roughly 190 million T cells were reported. The study aimed to test whether cataloging public T cell receptors could reveal signatures of past pathogen exposure. In an earlier analysis of 500 to 650 of the donors, high-throughput TCR beta sequencing was used to judge whether each TCR beta V gene segment behaved as functional or pseudogenic. Roughly five DR-DQ haplotypes were treated as single units for association and clustering because of strong linkage in the cohort. The T cell repertoires of around 670 subjects were profiled by immunosequencing and related to cytomegalovirus serostatus. Besides the first cohort of approximately 670 subjects, a separate validation cohort made up of 120 different subjects was used. About 310 gigabases of sequencing data and some 85 million unique TCR sequences were included in an early release covering over 600 HLA-typed donors. A later analysis re-analyzed previously published TCR beta repertoires from approximately 700 donors and added high-resolution HLA genotyping to study TCR occurrence patterns. All discovery cohort repertoires had been generated using a single sequencing platform. Rather than drawing on any new phenotypic data, the later analysis identified candidate immune exposures from TCR beta sequences and the way those sequences occurred across donors. Among the roughly 390 genotyped donors, around 81% belonged to the genetic ancestry cluster associated with self-reported Caucasian donors. To predict cytomegalovirus infection status, the study brought together high-throughput TCR immunosequencing, statistical association of individual TCRs with disease status, and machine learning. The number of typed donors differed by locus: about 620-640 for A, B, C, DRB1 and DQB1; 500 to 550 for DQA1; over 600 for DPA1; and about 450 for DPB1. HLA typing covered class I and class II loci at four-digit resolution. Donor age, sex, ethnicity and CMV serostatus were compiled alongside the repertoire data. A later genetic analysis used genome-wide SNP genotypes for about 65% of the 666 donors, treating that subset as a discovery cohort. Among 398 genotyped donors of the cohort, an average of around 240,000 unique TCR beta nucleotide sequences was sequenced per donor, of which about 18% were non-productive. Paper-wide results and their limitations: In both the original and validation cohorts, the classifier was reported to diagnose cytomegalovirus status with high specificity and sensitivity. The presence/absence analyses assumed that sequencing depth was roughly uniform across donors, and that assumption may not be true. A later analysis found that most CMV-associated TCR beta chains appeared HLA-restricted, with HLA associations seemingly driven largely by CMV exposure. Some IMGT-functional V segments, including TRBV6-2 and TRBV6-3, could not be told apart with the 87-base-pair reads, so those segments were excluded. Because HLA typing was missing for some donors at each locus, association tests included only the typed subset. Some 16 rarely observed V segments, including chromosome 9 orphons, were excluded from the earlier analysis of several hundred of the donors because counts were too low. The study gave a list of some 150 TCR beta chains associated with cytomegalovirus. A group of highly shared sequence variants was considered likely to be a technical artifact of the sequencing pipeline. In this cohort, only TCR beta chains were sequenced, and detectable features were limited by the absence of alpha or paired-chain data. When HLA alleles, especially DR and DQ, strongly co-occurred, TCR associations were difficult to assign to individual alleles. In vitro tests confirmed that three of the cytomegalovirus-associated TCR beta chains recognize cytomegalovirus antigens. In a later analysis, the rate of TCR association differed among HLA loci, with DRB1 alleles having the most associated TCRs and HLA-C alleles having the fewest. Correlated functional status among segregating V segments might reflect linkage disequilibrium, but an unknown experimental factor could not be ruled out. Compared with equally common non-associated chains, HLA-associated TCR beta chains in a later analysis were more clonally expanded and had lower generation probabilities. Across donors, most TCR sequences were observed very rarely, whereas some public TCRs were present in many individuals. Several of the top co-occurrence clusters appeared to be linked to parvovirus B19, influenza, CMV and Epstein-Barr virus, according to a later analysis. At a false discovery rate of 0.05, a later analysis linked about 16,000 TCR beta sequences to specific HLA alleles. A further reported finding was that TCR beta sequences accurately predicted the HLA-A and HLA-B alleles for most subjects in the first cohort. In a later genetic analysis, a missense DCLRE1C variant was associated with V-gene and J-gene trimming of TCR beta chains, and the association was replicated in an independent cohort. In an earlier analysis of over 550 of the donors, most TCR beta V segments were observed in productive rearrangements about 87% or about 30% of the time, broadly matching IMGT annotations. The authors suggested that the approach could potentially be extended to other disease states and immunological phenotypes. In a later genetic analysis, fewer N-insertions in productive TCRs were reported among donors in an Asian-associated ancestry cluster than the approximately 710-donor mean. For the cohort, immune exposure information was limited to CMV serostatus.

Library creation used the immunoSEQ multiplex PCR assay. For the multiplex PCR, a mixture combining 60 forward primers for TCR Vbeta segments and 13 reverse primers for TCR Jbeta segments was used. Amplification of the CDR3 region of rearranged TCR beta genes was performed with a multiplex PCR assay on genomic DNA. On the Illumina HiSeq System, the amplified TCR beta libraries were sequenced as 87-base-pair reads. Regarding the original processing steps: A later analysis tallied roughly 78 million unique TCR beta chains across the 640 or so repertoires, and some 12 million of those chains were shared by two or more donors. To remove PCR and sequencing errors, raw reads were error-corrected and collapsed into unique sequences using a nearest-neighbor algorithm that merged closely related sequences. Alignment of CDR3 sequences to IMGT reference sequences was used to assign V, D and J gene segments. For a sequence to be retained, a match of at least six nucleotides was required to both a V gene segment and a J gene segment. A rearrangement was called productive if the CDR3 had no stop codons and remained in frame with V and J, and every other rearrangement was called non-productive. Following IMGT convention, CDR3 was defined as the stretch from the second conserved V-encoded cysteine up to the conserved J-encoded phenylalanine. The earlier analysis of about 560 of the donors excluded any sequence lacking an unambiguous match to a single V gene segment. In an earlier analysis of some 590 of the donors, a V segment was called functional when productive rearrangements were above 56.7%, and segregating when the standard deviation between donors exceeded 5%. A statistical classification framework was built to diagnose cytomegalovirus status from the catalog of TCR beta chain sequences. In a later analysis, V and J genes were assigned by comparing TCR nucleotide sequences against IMGT/GENE-DB human TR gene sequences. A later analysis assigned CDR3 sequences and most-parsimonious VDJ recombination scenarios with the TCRdist pipeline. In a later analysis, each TCR beta chain was defined by its CDR3 amino acid sequence together with its V-gene family, and reads without a unique V-gene family were excluded. In a later analysis, around 600 highly shared, low-generation-probability nucleotide sequences were removed to address suspected cross-contamination and a sequencing artifact. For each public chain, a later analysis derived a clonal expansion index from normalized ranks of inferred template counts within each repertoire. In a later analysis, generation probabilities were computed with a VDJ recombination model fitted to out-of-frame rearrangements, and the resulting probabilities were checked against IGoR. In a later analysis, hypergeometric tests were used to score TCR-TCR, TCR-HLA and TCR-CMV co-occurrence, with a repertoire-size bias correction applied to TCR pairs. In a later analysis, false discovery rates were estimated by permuting HLA or CMV assignments 20 times. A later analysis grouped co-occurring TCRs with DBSCAN, adding TCRdist sequence similarity when clustering within HLA-allele-positive subsets. Co-occurrence clustering excluded repertoires with fewer than 30,000 or more than 120,000 public chains, plus five with anomalous nucleotide sharing. Sourced from immuneACCESS, this table was stored by TCRdb with only in-frame sequences that have V and J called. A share of the clones is absent; for the studies checked, an unresolved V gene accounts for under half, and the remainder has no known explanation. V and J calls plus clone size are reproduced from that table; the DNA served to infer D and trimming. This sample's table carries roughly 100,000 clones. 15% of the sample is in the top ten clones.

The chain is made from TRBV6-6 and TRBJ1-1; possibly the D gene is TRBD1, per 6 matching bases. This sequence was found in a man over 45 in good health and CMV-seropositive. The sequenced sample was PBMCs. CDR3 reads: CASSYGQGLNTEAFF. The nucleotide sequence is TGTGCCAGCAGTTACGGGCAGGGGCTTAACACTGAAGCTTTCTTT.